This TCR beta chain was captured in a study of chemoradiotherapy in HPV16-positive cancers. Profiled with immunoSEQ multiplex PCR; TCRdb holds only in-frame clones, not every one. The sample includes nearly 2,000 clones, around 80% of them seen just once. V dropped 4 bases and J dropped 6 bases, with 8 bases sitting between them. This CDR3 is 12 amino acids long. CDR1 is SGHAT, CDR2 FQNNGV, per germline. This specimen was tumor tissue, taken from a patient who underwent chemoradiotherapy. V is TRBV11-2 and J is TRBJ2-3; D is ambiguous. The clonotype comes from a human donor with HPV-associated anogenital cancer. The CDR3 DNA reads TGTGCCAGCAGCTGGTCTCGGGATACGCAGTATTTT. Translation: CASSWSRDTQYF. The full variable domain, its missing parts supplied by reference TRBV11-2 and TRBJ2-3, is EAGVAQSPRYKIIEKRQSVAFWCNPISGHATLYWYQQILGQGPKLLIQFQNNGVVDDSQLPKDRFSAERLKGVDSTLKIQPAKLEDSAVYLCASSWSRDTQYFGPGTRLTVL.